This T cell receptor (beta chain) was recovered during a study of T cell responses to AZD1222 COVID-19 vaccine. Assay: immunoSEQ multiplex PCR; the TCRdb copy retains only in-frame clones and omits some. The sample has 95,000 to 150,000 clones, 85% to 90% seen once. CDR3 length: 15 residues. Germline assignment: CDR1 MDHEN and CDR2 SYDVKM. V trimming: 6 bases; J trimming: 6 bases; junction bases outside the gene matches: 9. This clonotype was obtained from an adult in good health. The material was peripheral blood, obtained on day 0 of AZD1222 vaccination. The J gene is TRBJ2-2, the V gene TRBV28; 8 bases are a match to TRBD1. The CDR3 DNA reads TGTGCCAGCAGCCCGCACCAGGGGGCGTCCGGGGAGCTGTTTTTT. It specifies CASSPHQGASGELFF. The whole variable domain, remainder taken from reference TRBV28 and TRBJ2-2, is DVKVTQSSRYLVKRTGEKVFLECVQDMDHENMFWYRQDPGLGLRLIYFSYDVKMKEKGDIPEGYSVSREKKERFSLILESASTNQTSMYLCASSPHQGASGELFFGEGSRLTVL.